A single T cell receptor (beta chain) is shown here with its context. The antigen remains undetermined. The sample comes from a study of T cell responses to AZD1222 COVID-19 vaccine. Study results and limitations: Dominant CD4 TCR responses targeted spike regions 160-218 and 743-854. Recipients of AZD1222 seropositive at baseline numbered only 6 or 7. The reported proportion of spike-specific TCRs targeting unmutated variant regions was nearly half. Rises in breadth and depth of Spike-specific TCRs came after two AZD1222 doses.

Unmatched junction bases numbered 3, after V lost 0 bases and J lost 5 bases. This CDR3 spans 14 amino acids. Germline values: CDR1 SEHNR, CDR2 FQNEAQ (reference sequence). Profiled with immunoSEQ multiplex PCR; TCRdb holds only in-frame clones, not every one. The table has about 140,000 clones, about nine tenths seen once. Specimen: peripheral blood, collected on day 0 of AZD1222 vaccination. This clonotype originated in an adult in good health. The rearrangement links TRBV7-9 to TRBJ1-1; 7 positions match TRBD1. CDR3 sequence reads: CASSLAQGSTEAFF. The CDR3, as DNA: TGTGCCAGCAGCTTAGCACAGGGGAGTACTGAAGCTTTCTTT. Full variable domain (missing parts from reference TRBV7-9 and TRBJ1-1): DTGVSQNPRHKITKRGQNVTFRCDPISEHNRLYWYRQTLGQGPEFLTYFQNEAQLEKSRLLSDRFSAERPKGSFSTLEIQRTEQGDSAMYLCASSLAQGSTEAFFGQGTRLTVV.